The sequence of this TCR beta chain was determined in a study of blood T cell repertoires in COVID-19. Per the study methods: It was from reference gene primer amplification that nucleated cell counts were estimated. TCRdb's table, derived via immunoSEQ multiplex PCR, lists solely in-frame clones and lacks some. That table supplies the V and J calls and clone size; D and trimming were determined from the DNA. The sample has about 190,000 clones, more than 75% seen once. The CDR3 loop spans 17 amino acids. Germline loops: CDR1 LGHDT, CDR2 YNNKEL (reference sequence). The V gene end was trimmed by 3 bases and the J gene end by 2 bases; junction bases not matched to a gene: 5.

Specimen: peripheral blood. This receptor was obtained from a human donor in a cohort sampled during active COVID-19. This rearrangement joins TRBV3-1 (or the pseudogene TRBV3-2) to TRBJ2-5; 14 bases match TRBD2. DNA of the CDR3: TGTGCCAGCAGCCATAAGGGGACTAGCGGGGGACAAGAGACCCAGTACTTC. Translated, it gives CASSHKGTSGGQETQYF.